The source of this T cell receptor (beta chain) is a study of T cells in Graves' hyperthyroidism and ophthalmopathy. This clonotype was seen at least ten times. Germline V CDR1 and CDR2: GTSNPN, SVGIG (reference sequence). This CDR3 spans 17 amino acids. V was trimmed by 0 bases and J by 8 bases, leaving 23 bases between them. Authors of the study amplified TCR beta CDR3 regions from RNA transcripts. A first-round RT-PCR of the TCR CDR3 used the HTBI primer set. From the multiplex PCR reads, TCRdb called clonotypes with MiXCR, one entry per CDR3 protein. This sample has 540,000 or so distinct CDR3 sequences; about 15% occur once, and the top ten carry approximately 7.4%.

The V and J genes are TRBV30 and TRBJ2-1; D perhaps matches TRBD2 (6 bases). The sequence came from a woman in her 30s with Graves' hyperthyroidism. Sequencing was performed on blood. The CDR3 DNA follows: TGTGCCTGGAGTGTACCCCTCCGCCAAGCGGGTAGGGATGAGCAGTTCTTC. This gives the protein CAWSVPLRQAGRDEQFF.